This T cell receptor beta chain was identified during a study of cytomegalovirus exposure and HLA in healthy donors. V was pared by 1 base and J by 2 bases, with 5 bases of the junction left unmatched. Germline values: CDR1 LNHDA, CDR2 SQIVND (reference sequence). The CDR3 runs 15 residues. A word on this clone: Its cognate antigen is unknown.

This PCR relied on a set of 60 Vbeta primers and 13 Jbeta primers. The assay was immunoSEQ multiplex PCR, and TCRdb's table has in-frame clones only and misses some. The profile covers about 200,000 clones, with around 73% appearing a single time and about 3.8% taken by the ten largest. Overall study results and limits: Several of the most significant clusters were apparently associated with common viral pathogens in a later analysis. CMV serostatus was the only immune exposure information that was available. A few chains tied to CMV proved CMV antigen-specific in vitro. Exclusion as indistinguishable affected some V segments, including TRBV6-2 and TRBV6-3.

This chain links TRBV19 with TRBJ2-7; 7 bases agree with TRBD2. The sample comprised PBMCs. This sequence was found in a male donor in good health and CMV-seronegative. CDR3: CASSIGLAEPYEQYF. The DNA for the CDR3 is TGTGCCAGTAGTATAGGGCTAGCGGAGCCCTACGAGCAGTACTTC.